Presented here are 13 T cell receptor beta chains from one specimen sequenced in a study of blood T cell repertoires in COVID-19. Only in-frame clones appear in the TCRdb table, and some are missing; sequencing was by immunoSEQ multiplex PCR. The repertoire holds about 190,000 clones, 85% to 90% seen once, with roughly an eighth in the top ten. Sequences were obtained from peripheral blood. The source of these receptors is an older woman with COVID-19, enrolled during active disease.

The chain has TRBV13 and TRBJ2-5; a possible D gene is TRBD1 (6 bases). V shed 4 bases and J shed 2 bases, with 14 bases lying between them. The CDR3 is 15 residues long. The germline V gene has CDR1 PRHDT and CDR2 FYEKMQ (reference sequence). The CDR3 reads CASSSPRGTQETQYF. In nucleotides, the CDR3 is TGTGCCAGCAGCTCGCCCAGGGGAACGCAAGAGACCCAGTACTTC.

This chain links TRBV12-3 or TRBV12-4 with TRBJ2-7; unclear D gene. V lost 6 bases and J lost 0, with 6 bases in between. CDR3 length: 12 residues. The chain's CDR3 is CASRRSSYEQYF. The CDR3 DNA is TGTGCCAGCAGAAGGAGCTCCTACGAGCAGTACTTC.

The chain combines TRBV7-9 with TRBJ2-7, with 8 bases aligning to TRBD2. V was clipped by 5 bases and J by 2 bases; unmatched bases: 5. The CDR3 contains 14 residues. Germline CDR1 and CDR2: SEHNR and FQNEAQ (reference sequence). The CDR3 bases are TGTGCCAGCAGCCCGGGGGGGACTACCTACGAGCAGTACTTC. Protein sequence: CASSPGGTTYEQYF.

The J gene is TRBJ2-2, the V gene TRBV24-1; D call uncertain. The CDR3 has 15 residues. Germline lookup yields CDR1 KGHDR and CDR2 SFDVKD. Trimming cost V 3 bases and J 0 bases, with 7 bases left between them. CDR3 in DNA: TGTGCCACCAGTGATCCCTCTTCGAACACCGGGGAGCTGTTTTTT. This translates into CATSDPSSNTGELFF.

The rearrangement uses TRBV10-3 and TRBJ1-6; weak D call: TRBD1 (6 bases). Trimming removed 3 bases from V and 4 bases from J, with 10 bases in between. The CDR3 consists of 15 residues. Germline CDR1 and CDR2: ENHRY and SYGVKD. The CDR3 DNA reads as TGTGCCATCAGTGAAATGGACAGTTATAATTCACCCCTCCACTTT. It specifies CAISEMDSYNSPLHF.

This rearrangement joins TRBV4-1 to TRBJ2-7, with 8 bases identical to TRBD2. The germline CDR1 and CDR2 sequences are MGHRA and YSYEKL. The V and J ends lost 1 base and 0 bases, in that order; junction bases with no gene match: 5. The CDR3 has 16 amino acids. DNA of the CDR3: TGCGCCAGCAGCCAAGTAGCGGGAAGGAGCTCCTACGAGCAGTACTTC. Translation gives CASSQVAGRSSYEQYF.

The chain joins TRBV7-2 to TRBJ1-5; possible D gene TRBD1, 5 bases. Germline values: CDR1 SGHTA, CDR2 FQGNSA. There are 15 residues in the CDR3. Trimming took 1 base from V and 6 from J, leaving 13 bases between them. CDR3 bases: TGTGCCAGCAGCTTAGGGGCAGGGAATGGTCAGCCCCAGCATTTT. Its protein product is CASSLGAGNGQPQHF.

This chain connects TRBV19 to TRBJ2-7; the D is unclear. With 8 bases removed from V and 7 bases from J, the gap between germline ends came to 18 bases. CDR3 length equals 13 residues. CDR1 and CDR2 (germline): LNHDA, SQIVND (reference sequence). The CDR3: CASAPTLSPEQYF. The CDR3, as DNA: TGTGCCAGTGCCCCGACACTCTCCCCAGAGCAGTACTTC.

The rearrangement uses TRBV3-1 (or the pseudogene TRBV3-2) and TRBJ2-5, with 9 bases that match TRBD2. The CDR3 sequence is 15 residues long. Unmatched junction bases numbered 11, after V lost 3 bases and J lost 9 bases. Germline assignment: CDR1 LGHDT and CDR2 YNNKEL (reference sequence). Here the CDR3 DNA reads TGTGCCAGCAGCCACTTAGCGGGAGATAAGAGCGCCCAGTACTTC. This gives the protein CASSHLAGDKSAQYF.

The chain uses TRBV19 and TRBJ1-5, with a tentative D call TRBD1 (6 bases). V was shortened by 6 bases and J by 3 bases, with 15 bases between the two germline ends. The germline V gene encodes CDR1 LNHDA and CDR2 SQIVND (reference sequence). There are 15 residues in the CDR3. CDR3 DNA sequence: TGTGCCAGTAGCCAGCCCCAGGGGTTCAATCAGCCCCAGCATTTT. Its protein product is CASSQPQGFNQPQHF.

The V and J genes are TRBV18 and TRBJ2-7; D unclear. V shed 8 bases and J shed 0 bases, with 5 bases lying between them. Germline V lookup: CDR1 KGHSH, CDR2 LQKENI. The CDR3 runs 11 residues. The CDR3 reads CASGSSYEQYF. In nucleotides, the CDR3 is TGTGCCAGCGGTAGCTCCTACGAGCAGTACTTC.

J is TRBJ2-2 and V is TRBV19; TRBD1 agrees at 9 bases. CDR3 length equals 17 residues. CDR1 and CDR2 from the germline V gene are LNHDA and SQIVND (reference sequence). The ends lost 8 bases at V and 5 bases at J; junction bases unmatched: 15. CDR3: CASHQDPGQGRTGELFF. The CDR3 nucleotides are TGTGCCAGTCACCAAGACCCGGGACAGGGAAGGACCGGGGAGCTGTTTTTT.

The J gene is TRBJ2-2, the V gene TRBV5-1; D might be TRBD1 (6 bases). The V gene's germline CDR1 is SGHRS and CDR2 YFSETQ. There are 16 residues in the CDR3. V was trimmed by 1 base and J by 0 bases, leaving 10 bases between them. The CDR3 bases are TGCGCCAGCAGCTTGAGAGGGGGAGCGAACACCGGGGAGCTGTTTTTT. Translated, it gives CASSLRGGANTGELFF.